Below, 11 T cell receptor beta chains from the same sample are listed, as sequenced in a study of blood T cell repertoires in COVID-19. Measured with immunoSEQ multiplex PCR; TCRdb has only the in-frame clones, and not every one. The table records just over 95,000 clones, roughly 87% of them present only once. Input material: peripheral blood. All receptors derive from a man at least 80 years old with acute or convalescent COVID-19.

This clone was found a few times. The CDR3: CSVESGTATEAFF. The CDR3 nucleotides are TGCAGCGTCGAATCAGGGACTGCCACTGAAGCTTTCTTT. The chain employs TRBV29-1 and TRBJ1-1; tentatively, D is TRBD1 (5 bases). Trimming left V 6 bases short and J 4 bases short, with 15 bases between. This CDR3 region has 13 residues. Germline V gives CDR1 SQVTM, CDR2 ANQGSEA. The entire variable domain, with the rest obtained from reference TRBV29-1 and TRBJ1-1, is as follows: SAVISQKPSRDICQRGTSLTIQCQVDSQVTMMFWYRQQPGQSLTLIATANQGSEATYESGFVIDKFPISRPNLTFSTLTVSNMSPEDSSIYLCSVESGTATEAFFGQGTRLTVV.

This chain links TRBV3-1 (or the pseudogene TRBV3-2) with TRBJ2-5; tentative D call: TRBD2 (6 bases). The CDR3 has 17 amino acids. Germline V gene data show CDR1 as LGHDT and CDR2 as YNNKEL (reference sequence). The V end lost 1 base, the J end lost 1 base, and 16 bases lay between the germline ends. CDR3 bases: TGTGCCAGCAGCCAAGTTGGGATGGCGGGGCTCCAAGAGACCCAGTACTTC. It codes for CASSQVGMAGLQETQYF.

This chain uses TRBV28 with TRBJ1-5; D not resolved. The V end was cut by 7 bases, the J end by 6 bases, with 19 bases between. In germline, CDR1 is MDHEN, CDR2 SYDVKM. The CDR3 contains 15 residues. The CDR3 DNA follows: TGTGCCAGCACTGAGGCGGGTATGGGGTTTCAGCCCCAGCATTTT. Translated, it gives CASTEAGMGFQPQHF.

The chain employs TRBV10-3 and TRBJ1-6, with D unclear. V lost 2 bases to trimming and J lost 5 bases, with 7 bases between them. CDR3 length: 14 amino acids. Germline CDR1 is ENHRY and CDR2 is SYGVKD. In nucleotides, the CDR3 is TGTGCCATCAGTGAGAAGCAGGATAATTCACCCCTCCACTTT. Translating it yields CAISEKQDNSPLHF.

The chain joins TRBV5-6 to TRBJ2-4; D unresolved. Between the trimmed V and J ends, which lost 1 base and 1 base, there was a span of 6 bases. Germline V CDR1 and CDR2: SGHDT, YYEEEE. There are 14 residues in the CDR3. In nucleotides, the CDR3 is TGTGCCAGCAGCTTGACAGACGCCAAAAACATTCAGTACTTC. Its translation is CASSLTDAKNIQYF.

The gene calls are TRBV4-3 and TRBJ1-1; 10 nucleotides match TRBD1. CDR3 length: 17 amino acids. V lost 4 bases and J lost 4; bases outside the gene matches: 12. From germline, CDR1 is LGHNA and CDR2 YSLEER. For the CDR3, the DNA is TGCGCCAGCAGCCGTCCCCGACAGGGGGCGCCCGGCACTGAAGCTTTCTTT. It encodes CASSRPRQGAPGTEAFF.

The chain links TRBV6-1 to TRBJ1-5; the D is unclear. This CDR3 spans 14 amino acids. Germline V gene data show CDR1 as MNHNS and CDR2 as SASEGT. Trimming took off 1 base at V and 6 bases at J, with 10 bases between the two ends. CDR3 protein: CASSEGGSGQPQHF. In nucleotides, the CDR3 is TGTGCCAGCAGTGAAGGAGGATCGGGTCAGCCCCAGCATTTT.

The V and J genes are TRBV10-1 and TRBJ1-1; 12 bases line up with TRBD1. The CDR3 runs 15 residues. The ends lost 4 bases at V and 6 bases at J; junction bases unmatched: 6. CDR1 and CDR2 (germline): WNHNN, SYGVQD (reference sequence). This CDR3 is CASSAGTGGRAEAFF. The CDR3 DNA sequence: TGCGCCAGCAGTGCCGGGACAGGGGGCCGGGCTGAAGCTTTCTTT.

The chain combines TRBV18 with TRBJ2-2; the D gene is possibly TRBD1 (6 bases). Germline V gene lookup returns CDR1 KGHSH and CDR2 LQKENI. The CDR3 consists of 15 residues. With 4 bases removed from V and 2 bases from J, the gap between germline ends came to 11 bases. Here the CDR3 DNA reads TGTGCCAGCTCACAGGACAGTCTTAACACCGGGGAGCTGTTTTTT. It codes for CASSQDSLNTGELFF.

The V and J genes are TRBV30 and TRBJ1-2, with 9 bases matching TRBD1. Germline V CDR1 and CDR2: GTSNPN, SVGIG (reference sequence). There are 16 residues in the CDR3. J lost 6 bases, V lost 2 bases, and 13 bases had no gene match. The CDR3 DNA reads as TGTGCCTGGAGTATAACGGCACAGGGGGCGGAGGATGGCTACACCTTC. Protein product: CAWSITAQGAEDGYTF.

The chain recombines TRBV16 with TRBJ1-1; perhaps TRBD1 as D (6 bases). The germline V gene encodes CDR1 KGHSY and CDR2 FQNENV. This CDR3 is 16 amino acids long. The V end lost 0 bases, the J end lost 0 bases, and 11 bases lay between the germline ends. The CDR3 DNA sequence: TGTGCCAGCAGCCAATCCGGACAGCGGATGAACACTGAAGCTTTCTTT. Protein sequence: CASSQSGQRMNTEAFF.